Reported below is one TCR beta chain. As processed by the authors: Reference gene primers were amplified, and this amplification served to estimate nucleated cell counts. Assay used: immunoSEQ multiplex PCR; TCRdb lists only in-frame clones, some missing. That table is the source of V, J and clone size, and D and trimming were worked out from the DNA. The sample includes around 230,000 clones, around 88% of them seen just once. The sample originates from a study of blood T cell repertoires in COVID-19. Turning to the study itself: From the United States, Italy and Spain came samples of acute and convalescent COVID-19. PBMCs, B-cell-depleted T cells, or T cells provided the cDNA or gDNA that made up the material.

Trimming took 7 bases from V and 1 from J, leaving 14 bases between them. This CDR3 is 14 amino acids long. CDR1 SGHRS and CDR2 YFSETQ come from the germline V gene. The origin of this receptor is a woman aged 45-65 years with acute or convalescent COVID-19. What was sequenced was peripheral blood. V gene TRBV5-1 combines with J gene TRBJ2-5, with D perhaps matching TRBD2 (6 bases). In nucleotides, the CDR3 is TGCGCCAGCTCGGCGGGACCAAGCCAAGAGACCCAGTACTTC. This translates into CASSAGPSQETQYF.